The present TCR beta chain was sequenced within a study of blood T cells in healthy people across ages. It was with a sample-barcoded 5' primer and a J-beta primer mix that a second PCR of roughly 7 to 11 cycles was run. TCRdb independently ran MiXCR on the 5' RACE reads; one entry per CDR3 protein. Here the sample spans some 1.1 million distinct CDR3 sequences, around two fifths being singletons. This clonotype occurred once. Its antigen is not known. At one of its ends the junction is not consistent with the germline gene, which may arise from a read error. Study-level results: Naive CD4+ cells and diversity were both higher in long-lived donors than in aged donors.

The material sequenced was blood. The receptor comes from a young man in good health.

The CDR3 loop is CASSSGTSGKTLYF. CDR3 DNA sequence: TGTGCCAGCAGTTCAGGGACTAGTGGAAAGACCCTGTACTTC. This chain connects TRBV6-5 to TRBJ2-5; 8 bases line up with TRBD2. From germline, CDR1 is MNHEY and CDR2 SVGAGI. The CDR3 is 14 amino acids.